Following are 4 T cell receptor beta chains from one sample sequenced in a study of cytomegalovirus exposure and HLA in healthy donors. The PCR ran on 60 Vbeta and 13 Jbeta primers. The method was immunoSEQ multiplex PCR; TCRdb's version includes in-frame clones alone and lacks a portion of them. Counted here are about 94,000 clones, roughly 76% occurring once; the ten biggest clones make up roughly 1.5%. The material sequenced was PBMCs. All receptors derive from a male donor in good health and CMV-seronegative.

This clone was seen a single time. The rearrangement links TRBV7-9 to TRBJ1-1; D is unresolved. CDR1 is SEHNR, CDR2 FQNEAQ, per germline (reference sequence). With 0 bases removed from V and 1 base from J, the gap between germline ends came to 9 bases. The CDR3 spans 15 residues. The CDR3 nucleotides read TGTGCCAGCAGCTTAGCTACAGTATCGAACACTGAAGCTTTCTTT. This sequence encodes CASSLATVSNTEAFF.

The J gene is TRBJ2-7, the V gene TRBV6-1, with D unresolved. Between the trimmed V and J ends, which lost 2 bases and 2 bases, there was a span of 10 bases. CDR3 size: 14 residues. Germline V lookup: CDR1 MNHNS, CDR2 SASEGT. Written as DNA, the CDR3 is TGTGCCAGCAGTGAATTTACAGCTACCTACGAGCAGTACTTC. It codes for CASSEFTATYEQYF.

The chain joins TRBV29-1 to TRBJ2-7, with TRBD2 matching over 7 bases. There are 13 residues in the CDR3. Unmatched junction bases numbered 3, after V lost 4 bases and J lost 0 bases. Germline V gene sequence: CDR1 SQVTM, CDR2 ANQGSEA. In nucleotides, the CDR3 is TGCAGCGTTGGGGGGGGAAGCTCCTACGAGCAGTACTTC. It specifies CSVGGGSSYEQYF.

V and J are TRBV6-5 and TRBJ1-2; the D gene is possibly TRBD1 (6 bases). This CDR3 has 15 amino acids. Germline CDR1 reads MNHEY; CDR2 reads SVGAGI. V was shortened by 0 bases and J by 3 bases, with 11 bases between the two germline ends. In DNA, the CDR3 is TGTGCCAGCAGTTACTCCCCAGGGGAGTACTATGGCTACACCTTC. Its translation: CASSYSPGEYYGYTF.